This entry lists 7 T cell receptor beta chains sequenced from one sample in a study of T cell responses to AZD1222 COVID-19 vaccine (dated by TCRdb to the early 2020s). The sample's time point label, in plain terms: about 28 days (+/-7) after the second vaccine dose. Library generation was performed with the immunoSEQ multiplex PCR assay. As stored in TCRdb, this immuneACCESS dataset retains in-frame rearrangements with V and J assigned. A fraction of the clones does not appear; measured against another copy, unresolved V genes explain less than half of the discrepancy, and the remainder lacks a known reason. The sample records around 150,000 clones, roughly 91% of which are singletons. Around 7.1% of the sample comes from the top ten. Sequenced material: peripheral blood, taken 28 days after the second AZD1222 dose. The origin of the receptors is an adult who received the AZD1222 COVID-19 vaccine.

V usage is TRBV5-1 and J usage is TRBJ1-1, with D unclear. The CDR3 has 14 amino acids. Germline V gene data show CDR1 as SGHRS and CDR2 as YFSETQ. Trimming left V 0 bases short and J 5 bases short, with 11 bases between. The CDR3 DNA sequence: TGCGCCAGCAGCTTGGAGCGGGGAGGAACTGAAGCTTTCTTT. This encodes CASSLERGGTEAFF.

The chain has TRBV19 and TRBJ1-1, with 8 bases matching TRBD1. The CDR3 is 14 residues long. Germline V gene data show CDR1 as LNHDA and CDR2 as SQIVND (reference sequence). Trimming removed 4 bases from V and 3 bases from J; junction bases left unmatched: 4. CDR3 nucleotides: TGTGCCAGTAGTACAGGGACAGGCCACACTGAAGCTTTCTTT. This sequence encodes CASSTGTGHTEAFF. Together with reference TRBV19 and TRBJ1-1, the CDR3 gives the full variable domain: DGGITQSPKYLFRKEGQNVTLSCEQNLNHDAMYWYRQDPGQGLRLIYYSQIVNDFQKGDIAEGYSVSREKKESFPLTVTSAQKNPTAFYLCASSTGTGHTEAFFGQGTRLTVV.

This clone has more than one count but fewer than ten. CDR3 protein: CASSYGTGLHEQYF. In DNA form, the CDR3 reads TGTGCCAGCAGTTACGGGACAGGGCTCCACGAGCAGTACTTC. This chain links TRBV6-5 with TRBJ2-7, with 9 bases fitting TRBD1. This CDR3 region has 14 residues. Per the germline V gene, CDR1 is MNHEY and CDR2 is SVGAGI. The J segment lost 5 bases and the V segment lost 2 bases, leaving 4 bases of the junction unmatched.

CDR3 nucleotide sequence: TGTGCCAGCAGACCTATAGGGGACACTGAAGCTTTCTTT. It specifies CASRPIGDTEAFF. The J gene is TRBJ1-1, the V gene TRBV27; D is possibly TRBD1 (5 bases). The ends were cut back, 6 bases at V and 3 bases at J, with 11 bases in the middle. There are 13 residues in the CDR3. CDR1 is MNHEY and CDR2 is SMNVEV in the germline V gene (reference sequence).

The V and J genes are TRBV5-4 and TRBJ2-3; D is ambiguous. V was shortened by 5 bases and J by 0 bases, with 7 bases between the two germline ends. CDR1 and CDR2 (germline): SGHNT, YYREEE (reference sequence). This CDR3 is 13 amino acids long. This chain's CDR3 is CASREPSTDTQYF. The CDR3 DNA is TGTGCCAGCAGGGAACCTAGCACAGATACGCAGTATTTT.

This clone has just one count. The genes are TRBV6-5 and TRBJ2-1, with D tentatively TRBD2 (6 bases). This CDR3 is 12 amino acids long. Looked up from germline, CDR1 is MNHEY and CDR2 is SVGAGI. V lost 4 bases to trimming and J lost 15 bases, with 16 bases between them. CDR3 sequence (DNA): TGTGCCAGCAGTTTAGTCAGGGAGGTTCTGTTCTTC. It yields the protein CASSLVREVLFF.

V and J are TRBV7-2 and TRBJ2-1; D possibly corresponds to TRBD2 (5 bases). The germline V and J ends were trimmed by 7 bases and 7 bases, with 20 bases remaining between them. In germline, CDR1 is SGHTA, CDR2 FQGNSA. The CDR3 covers 15 residues. CDR3 in amino acids: CASTWGVASRNEQFF. The DNA for the CDR3 is TGTGCCAGCACCTGGGGAGTGGCATCTAGGAATGAGCAGTTCTTC.